The clone carrying this T cell receptor beta chain was counted many times. Its antigen is not identified. Time point denoted: newly diagnosed GD, antithyroid drugs for less than 3 months. The TCR library was made from RNA that had been extracted from PBMCs in TRIzol. Patients came from an endocrinology department in Xi'an, China. The data were obtained in a study of regulatory T cells in long-lasting Graves disease. General study findings and limits: Segments TRBV28, TRBJ1-2 and TRBJ2-5 showed preferential usage in persistent disease.

The CDR3 sequence is 15 residues long. Germline CDR1 MNHNS, CDR2 SASEGT. J lost 6 bases, V lost 1 base, and 4 bases had no gene match. HTBI primers from iRepertoire and Arm-PCR of CDR3 regions yielded the TCR beta libraries. Each CDR3 protein gets one entry after TCRdb re-called the multiplex PCR reads with MiXCR. The sample lists about 420,000 distinct CDR3 sequences, 16% occurring once. These data were also filed under a second study, of T cells in Graves' hyperthyroidism and ophthalmopathy. From that study: Not enrolled were patients with uncontrolled infection, other autoimmune disease, pregnancy or lactation.

The starting material was peripheral blood mononuclear cells (PBMCs), obtained at new diagnosis, from a patient treated with antithyroid drugs. The J gene is TRBJ2-5, the V gene TRBV6-1; TRBD1 matches 11 bases. This TCR was sampled from a woman aged 18-29 years with Graves disease. The CDR3 reads CASSEEDRGLKTQYF. CDR3 nucleotide sequence: TGTGCCAGCAGTGAAGAGGACAGGGGGCTTAAGACCCAGTACTTC.